The entry that follows covers one TCR beta chain sequence. The antigen is not known. These data come from a study of CXCR3-negative and CXCR3-positive naive CD8 T cells. Naive CD8+ T cells carried a CD45RO-CCR7+CD27+CD95- phenotype. Regarding the study as a whole: Researchers report CXCR3 expression partially decreased after cryopreservation, with fresh PBMCs used in most assays. In both naive subsets diversity was comparably high, whereas memory CD8+ cells showed much lower diversity.

CDR1 is LNHDA and CDR2 is SQIVND in the germline V gene (reference sequence). The CDR3 runs to 18 residues. All TRB cDNA libraries came from 5' RACE performed with UMI labels. TCRdb reprocessed the 5' RACE reads, with one entry per CDR3 protein and no DNA. In all, the sample yields around 81,000 distinct CDR3 sequences. The source of this sequence is a human donor in good health. Some clones in this sample may be carry-over from other donors' samples. The sequencing sample was made of naive CXCR3- CD8+ T cells from blood. Documented subset: CD45RO-CCR7+CD27+CD95- naive CD8+ T cells lacking CXCR3 (TNR3-). This chain uses TRBV19 with TRBJ2-3. Here the CDR3 reads CASGPRWGSTPSTDTQYF.